The entry that follows covers one T cell receptor beta chain sequence. This entry is derived from a study of blood T cell repertoires in COVID-19. Study summary: T cells, B-cell-depleted T cells, or PBMCs provided the cDNA or gDNA that served as material.

TCRdb keeps only in-frame clones here, not all; method: immunoSEQ multiplex PCR. This table has hundreds of thousands of clones, 80% to 95% appearing once. Germline loops: CDR1 SGHRS, CDR2 YFSETQ. The CDR3 loop spans 13 amino acids. Trimming shortened V by 7 bases and J by 5 bases, and 15 bases separated the two germline ends. The chain joins TRBV5-1 to TRBJ2-5; a weak D match, TRBD2 (6 bases). The sequence was collected from a man aged 55 to 70 with COVID-19, enrolled during active disease. The sample taken for sequencing was peripheral blood. The chain's CDR3 is CASGGLPGETQYF. CDR3 DNA: TGCGCCAGCGGGGGACTCCCGGGGGAGACCCAGTACTTC.